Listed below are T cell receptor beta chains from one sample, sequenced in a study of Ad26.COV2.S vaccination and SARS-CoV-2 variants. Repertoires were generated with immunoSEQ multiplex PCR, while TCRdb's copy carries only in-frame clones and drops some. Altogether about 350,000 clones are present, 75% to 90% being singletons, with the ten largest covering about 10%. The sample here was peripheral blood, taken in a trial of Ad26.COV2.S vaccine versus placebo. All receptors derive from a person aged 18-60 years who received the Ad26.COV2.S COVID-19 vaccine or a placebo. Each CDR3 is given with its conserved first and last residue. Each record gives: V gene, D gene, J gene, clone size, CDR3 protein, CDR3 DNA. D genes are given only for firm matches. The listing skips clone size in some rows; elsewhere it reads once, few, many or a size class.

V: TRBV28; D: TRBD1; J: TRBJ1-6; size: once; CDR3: CASSSPGTDNSPLHF; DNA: TGTGCCAGCAGTTCACCCGGGACAGACAATTCACCCCTCCACTTT
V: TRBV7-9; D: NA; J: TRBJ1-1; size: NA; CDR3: CASSLDPGGTEAFF; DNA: TGTGCCAGCAGCCTCGACCCGGGGGGTACTGAAGCTTTCTTT
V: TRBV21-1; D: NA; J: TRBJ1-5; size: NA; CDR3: CASSKAPGQGDIENQPQHF; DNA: TGTGCCAGCAGCAAAGCGCCGGGACAGGGAGATATTGAGAATCAGCCCCAGCATTTT
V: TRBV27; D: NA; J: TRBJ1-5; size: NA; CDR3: CASSHRGDQPQHF; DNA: TGTGCCAGCAGTCACCGGGGGGATCAGCCCCAGCATTTT
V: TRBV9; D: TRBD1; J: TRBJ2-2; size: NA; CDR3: CASSVEPAGGLTGELFF; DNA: TGTGCCAGCAGCGTAGAGCCCGCAGGGGGCTTAACCGGGGAGCTGTTTTTT
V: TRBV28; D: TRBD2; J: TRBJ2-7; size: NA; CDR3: CASSLTSGTGIGYEQYF; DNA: TGTGCCAGCAGTTTAACTAGCGGGACCGGAATAGGCTACGAGCAGTACTTC
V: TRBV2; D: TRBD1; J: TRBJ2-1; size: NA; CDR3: CASSVDRGPYNEQFF; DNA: TGTGCCAGCAGTGTTGACAGGGGTCCCTACAATGAGCAGTTCTTC
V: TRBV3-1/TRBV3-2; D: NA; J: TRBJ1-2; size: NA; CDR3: CASGDGLGYGYTF; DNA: TGTGCCAGCGGGGACGGGTTAGGTTATGGCTACACCTTC
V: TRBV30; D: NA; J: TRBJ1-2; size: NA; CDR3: CAWSVPPHSYGYTF; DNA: TGTGCCTGGAGTGTACCCCCCCACAGCTATGGCTACACCTTC
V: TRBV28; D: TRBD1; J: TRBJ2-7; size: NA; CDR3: CASSRDSLSYEQYF; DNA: TGTGCCAGCAGTAGGGACAGCCTCAGCTACGAGCAGTACTTC
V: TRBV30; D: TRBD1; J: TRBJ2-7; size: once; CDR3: CAWSAPTGHGSYEQYF; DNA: TGTGCCTGGAGTGCCCCGACAGGGCATGGGTCTTACGAGCAGTACTTC
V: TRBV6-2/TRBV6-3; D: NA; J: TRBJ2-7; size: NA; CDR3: CASSYRLAQYF; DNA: TGTGCCAGCAGTTACCGGCTTGCACAGTACTTC
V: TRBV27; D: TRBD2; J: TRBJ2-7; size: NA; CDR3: CASSTGTSGSLGEQYF; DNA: TGTGCCAGCAGTACCGGGACTAGCGGGAGTCTGGGCGAGCAGTACTTC
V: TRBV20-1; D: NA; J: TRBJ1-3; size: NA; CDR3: CSASGRGSSGNTIYF; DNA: TGCAGTGCTAGTGGTAGGGGGAGCTCTGGAAACACCATATATTTT
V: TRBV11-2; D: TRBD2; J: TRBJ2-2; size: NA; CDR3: CASSFSGRTGELFF; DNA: TGTGCCAGCAGCTTTAGCGGGAGAACCGGGGAGCTGTTTTTT
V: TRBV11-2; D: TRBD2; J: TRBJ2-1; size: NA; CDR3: CASSLEALGTSVDEQFF; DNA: TGTGCCAGCAGCTTAGAGGCCCTAGGGACTAGCGTAGATGAGCAGTTCTTC
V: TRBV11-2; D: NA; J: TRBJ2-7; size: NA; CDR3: CASSSVGGTYEQYF; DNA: TGTGCCAGCAGTTCGGTTGGCGGAACCTACGAGCAGTACTTC
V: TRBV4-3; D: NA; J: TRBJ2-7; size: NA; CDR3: CASSQAITGNYEQYF; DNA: TGCGCCAGCAGCCAAGCCATCACCGGGAACTACGAGCAGTACTTC
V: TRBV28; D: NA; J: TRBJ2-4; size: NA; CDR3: CASSPGHKNIQYF; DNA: TGTGCCAGCAGTCCGGGACACAAAAACATTCAGTACTTC
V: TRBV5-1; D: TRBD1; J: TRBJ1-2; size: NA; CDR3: CASSLPDRVDGYTF; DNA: TGCGCCAGCAGCTTGCCGGACAGGGTTGATGGCTACACCTTC
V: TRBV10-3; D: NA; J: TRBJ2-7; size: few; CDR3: CAISESTGYEQYF; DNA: TGTGCCATCAGTGAGTCGACAGGCTACGAGCAGTACTTC
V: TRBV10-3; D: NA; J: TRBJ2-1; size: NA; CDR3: CAISARPIGTTNEQFF; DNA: TGTGCCATCAGTGCTCGCCCGATCGGGACCACAAATGAGCAGTTCTTC
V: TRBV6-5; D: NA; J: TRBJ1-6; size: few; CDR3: CASSLGPPPYSPLHF; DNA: TGTGCCAGCAGTTTAGGACCGCCACCCTATTCACCCCTCCACTTT
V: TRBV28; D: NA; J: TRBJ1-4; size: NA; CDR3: CASSFTGDEKLFF; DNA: TGTGCCAGCAGTTTTACCGGGGATGAAAAACTGTTTTTT
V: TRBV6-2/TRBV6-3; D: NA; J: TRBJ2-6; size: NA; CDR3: CASSYGGGPSGANVLTF; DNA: TGTGCCAGCAGTTACGGCGGGGGCCCCTCTGGGGCCAACGTCCTGACTTTC
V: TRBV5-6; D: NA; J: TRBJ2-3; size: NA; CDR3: CASSLRDDTQYF; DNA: TGTGCCAGCAGCTTGAGAGATGATACGCAGTATTTT
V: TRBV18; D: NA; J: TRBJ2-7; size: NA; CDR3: CASSPQESYREQYF; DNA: TGTGCCAGCTCACCACAGGAGTCCTACAGGGAGCAGTACTTC
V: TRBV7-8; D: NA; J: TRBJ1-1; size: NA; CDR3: CASSLVRGQLNTEAFF; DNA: TGTGCCAGCAGCTTAGTTCGGGGGCAACTGAACACTGAAGCTTTCTTT
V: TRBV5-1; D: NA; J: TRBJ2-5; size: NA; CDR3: CASSYRRDQETQYF; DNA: TGCGCCAGCAGCTATCGACGCGACCAAGAGACCCAGTACTTC
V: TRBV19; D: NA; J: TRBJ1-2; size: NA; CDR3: CASLEATNYGYTF; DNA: TGTGCCAGTCTCGAGGCCACTAACTATGGCTACACCTTC
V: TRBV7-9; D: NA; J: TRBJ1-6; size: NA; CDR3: CASSLVQGSSPLHF; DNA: TGTGCCAGCAGCTTAGTCCAGGGAAGTTCACCCCTCCACTTT
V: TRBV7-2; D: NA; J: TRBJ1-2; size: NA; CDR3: CASSLYYGYGYTF; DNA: TGTGCCAGCAGCTTATACTATGGGTATGGCTACACCTTC
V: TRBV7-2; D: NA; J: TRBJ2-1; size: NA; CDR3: CASSNFSSYNEQFF; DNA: TGTGCCAGCAGTAATTTTAGCTCCTACAATGAGCAGTTCTTC
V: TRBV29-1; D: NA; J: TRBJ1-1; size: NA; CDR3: CSAQGWPGDTEAFF; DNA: TGCAGTGCCCAGGGGTGGCCGGGAGACACTGAAGCTTTCTTT